This T cell receptor beta chain is from a study of cytomegalovirus exposure and HLA in healthy donors listed by TCRdb under 2017. Background on the whole study: According to an earlier analysis of a few hundred of the donors, 150 million to 200 million T cells yielded 90 million to 130 million unique TCR beta sequences and approximately 300 Gb of sequence data. Because of strong linkage in the cohort, roughly 5 DR-DQ haplotypes were treated as single units for association and clustering. The study profiled the T cell repertoires of around 700 subjects by immunosequencing and related them to cytomegalovirus serostatus. Across some 400 genotyped donors of the cohort, an average of about 240,000 unique TCR beta nucleotide sequences per donor were sequenced, and around 19% of those sequences were non-productive. Genome-wide SNP genotypes for about 65% of the 666 donors were used in a later genetic analysis, which treated that subset as a discovery cohort. The number of typed donors differed by locus: roughly 620-640 for A, B, C, DRB1 and DQB1; 500 to 550 for DQA1; some 590 for DPA1; and roughly 470 for DPB1. Class I and class II HLA loci were covered by the typing at four-digit resolution. An early release that covered some 630 HLA-typed donors contained about 300 gigabases of sequencing data and around 85 million unique TCR sequences. The genetic ancestry cluster associated with self-reported Caucasian donors included roughly 84% of the roughly 380 genotyped donors. All discovery cohort repertoires had been generated on a single sequencing platform. Donor age, sex, ethnicity and CMV serostatus were compiled together with the repertoire data. The study combined high-throughput TCR immunosequencing, statistical association of individual TCRs with disease status, and machine learning to predict cytomegalovirus infection status. In a later analysis, previously published TCR beta repertoires from more than 500 donors were re-analyzed and high-resolution HLA genotyping was added so that TCR occurrence patterns could be studied. Besides the first cohort of around 670 subjects, a separate validation cohort made up of some 110 different subjects was used. The later analysis used no new phenotypic data to find candidate immune exposures, relying instead on TCR beta sequences and their occurrence across donors. An earlier analysis of roughly 600 of the donors used high-throughput TCR beta sequencing to judge whether each TCR beta V gene segment behaved as functional or pseudogenic. The study aimed to test whether cataloging public T cell receptors could reveal signatures of past pathogen exposure.

Library construction relied on the immunoSEQ multiplex PCR assay. For the multiplex PCR, a mixture combining 60 forward primers for TCR Vbeta segments and 13 reverse primers for TCR Jbeta segments was used. The CDR3 region of rearranged TCR beta genes was amplified from genomic DNA by a multiplex PCR assay. On the Illumina HiSeq System, the amplified TCR beta libraries were sequenced as 87-base-pair reads. In the source study's methods: Across the 666 repertoires, a later analysis counted 80 million or so unique TCR beta chains, 9.5 million to 12 million of which were shared by at least two donors. A nearest-neighbor algorithm error-corrected the raw reads and collapsed the reads into unique sequences, merging closely related sequences to remove PCR and sequencing errors. To assign V, D and J gene segments, CDR3 sequences were aligned to IMGT reference sequences. For a sequence to be retained, at least a six-nucleotide match to both a V gene segment and a J gene segment was required. Rearrangements were classified as productive when the CDR3 lacked stop codons and remained in frame with V and J, and all other rearrangements were classified as non-productive. Following IMGT convention, CDR3 was defined as the stretch from the second conserved V-encoded cysteine to the conserved J-encoded phenylalanine. In an earlier analysis of around 640 of the donors, sequences lacking an unambiguous match to a single V gene segment were excluded. In an earlier analysis of some 590 of the donors, V segments were called functional above 56.7% productive rearrangements and were called segregating when the between-donor standard deviation exceeded 5%. A statistical classification framework was developed to diagnose cytomegalovirus status using the catalog of TCR beta chain sequences. A later analysis assigned V and J genes by comparing TCR nucleotide sequences with IMGT/GENE-DB human TR gene sequences. Using the TCRdist pipeline, a later analysis assigned CDR3 sequences along with most-parsimonious VDJ recombination scenarios. In a later analysis, every TCR beta chain was defined by the combination of its CDR3 amino acid sequence and its V-gene family, and reads without a unique V-gene family were dropped. To address suspected cross-contamination and a sequencing artifact, a later analysis removed under 600 highly shared, low-generation-probability nucleotide sequences. A later analysis calculated a clonal expansion index for each public chain from normalized within-repertoire ranks of inferred template counts. In a later analysis, generation probabilities were computed with a VDJ recombination model fitted to out-of-frame rearrangements, and the resulting probabilities were checked against IGoR. In a later analysis, hypergeometric tests were used to score TCR-TCR, TCR-HLA and TCR-CMV co-occurrence, with a repertoire-size bias correction applied to TCR pairs. False discovery rates were estimated in a later analysis by permuting HLA or CMV assignments 20 times. In a later analysis, co-occurring TCRs were grouped with DBSCAN, and TCRdist sequence similarity was added when clustering was performed within HLA-allele-positive subsets. Repertoires with fewer than 30,000 or more than 120,000 public chains, plus five repertoires with anomalous nucleotide sharing, were excluded from co-occurrence clustering. As stored in TCRdb, this immuneACCESS dataset retains in-frame rearrangements with V and J assigned. A fraction of the clones does not appear; measured against another copy, unresolved V genes explain less than half of the discrepancy, and the remainder lacks a known reason. The V and J calls and clone size were taken over from that table, and D and trimming were inferred from the DNA. Here the sample has about 200,000 clones; more than 65% occur a single time. The ten top clones hold around 1.7% of the sample.

Summary of the overall study and its limitations: V-gene and J-gene trimming of TCR beta chains was associated with a missense DCLRE1C variant in a later genetic analysis, and the association was replicated in an independent cohort. This cohort had only TCR beta chains sequenced, and the lack of alpha or paired-chain data limited which features could be detected. A later analysis found that TCR association rates varied across HLA loci, with DRB1 alleles showing the most associated TCRs and HLA-C alleles the fewest. Across donors, most TCR sequences were observed very rarely, whereas some public TCRs were present in many individuals. Because some donors lacked HLA typing at each locus, the association tests relied only on the typed subset. A later analysis found that HLA-associated TCR beta chains were more clonally expanded and had lower generation probabilities than equally common non-associated chains. The classifier was reported to diagnose cytomegalovirus status with high specificity and sensitivity in both the original cohort and the validation cohort. In an earlier analysis of some 640 of the donors, most TCR beta V segments were observed in productive rearrangements about 87% or about 30% of the time, broadly matching IMGT annotations. A further reported finding was that TCR beta sequences accurately predicted the HLA-A and HLA-B alleles for most subjects in the first cohort. Correlated functional status among segregating V segments might reflect linkage disequilibrium, but an unknown experimental factor could not be ruled out. A few of the identified cytomegalovirus-associated TCR beta chains were confirmed in vitro to be specific for cytomegalovirus antigens. In a later analysis, several top co-occurrence clusters were reported to appear linked to parvovirus B19, influenza, CMV and Epstein-Barr virus. Compared with the roughly 670-donor mean, donors in an Asian-associated ancestry cluster had fewer N-insertions in productive TCRs, according to a later genetic analysis. Presence/absence analyses assumed roughly uniform sequencing depth across donors, an assumption that may not hold. When HLA alleles, especially DR and DQ, strongly co-occurred, attributing TCR associations to individual alleles was difficult. At a false discovery rate of 0.05, a later analysis linked some 17,000 TCR beta sequences to specific HLA alleles. About 15 rarely observed V segments, including chromosome 9 orphons, were excluded from the earlier analysis of about 610 of the donors because counts were too low. Most CMV-associated TCR beta chains appeared to be HLA-restricted in a later analysis, and the HLA associations seemed to be driven largely by CMV exposure. A total of roughly 160 TCR beta chains were listed by the study as associated with cytomegalovirus. A cluster of highly shared sequence variants was judged likely to represent a technical artifact of the sequencing pipeline. Immune exposure information for the cohort was limited to CMV serostatus. The authors suggested that the approach could potentially be generalized to other disease states and immunological phenotypes.

Worth noting for this clone: What antigen it recognizes has not been identified. No base-level quality is on record; no much larger clone is a single base apart.

The cohort was made up of under 800 healthy bone marrow donors. At the time of sampling, all cohort members were nominally healthy, though unrecorded immune exposures were likely present. The donor was CMV seronegative and belonged to the group of under 400 seronegative cohort members. A peripheral blood sample was collected from each donor, and TCR beta sequencing was performed on peripheral blood mononuclear cells. Genomic DNA was extracted from the blood cell samples with the Qiagen DNeasy Blood Extraction Kit. The source is a man aged 45 to 65 in good health and CMV-seronegative. Sequenced: PBMCs.

At the DNA level, the sequence is TGTGCCAGCAGTGCACAAGGACTAGCGGGAGGGGAGACCCAGTACTTC. It is translated as CASSAQGLAGGETQYF. The rearrangement joined TRBV2 to TRBJ2-5; 15 of the junction bases match TRBD2. V ends up 4 bases short and J 5 bases short, with an unmatched junction base count of 5. CDR1 and CDR2, per the germline V gene, are SNHLY and FYNNEI. Including cysteine and phenylalanine, the CDR3 has 16 amino acids. Of the read, only the CDR3 DNA is kept; its 48 bases are in frame from base 1. Reference TRBV2 and TRBJ2-5 proteins supply the regions before and after the CDR3; the full variable domain is: EPEVTQTPSHQVTQMGQEVILRCVPISNHLYFYWYRQILGQKVEFLVSFYNNEISEKSEIFDDQFSVERPDGSNFTLKIRSTKLEDSAMYFCASSAQGLAGGETQYFGPGTRLLVL.